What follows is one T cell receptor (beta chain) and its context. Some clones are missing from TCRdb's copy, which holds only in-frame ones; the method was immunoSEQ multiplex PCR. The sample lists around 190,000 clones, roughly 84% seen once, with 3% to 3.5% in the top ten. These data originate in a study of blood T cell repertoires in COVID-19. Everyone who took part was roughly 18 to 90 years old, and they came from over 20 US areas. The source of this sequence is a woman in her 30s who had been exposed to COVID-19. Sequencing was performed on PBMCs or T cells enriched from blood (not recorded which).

CDR3 coding DNA: TGTGCCAGCGCCGGGACAGGGACCAGCTCTGGAAACACCATATATTTT. Its protein is CASAGTGTSSGNTIYF. The rearrangement links TRBV19 to TRBJ1-3; 9 nucleotides match TRBD1. The CDR3 covers 16 residues. V was pared by 9 bases and J by 0 bases, with 9 bases of the junction left unmatched. Per germline, CDR1 LNHDA and CDR2 SQIVND (reference sequence).